These T cell receptor beta chains were read from a single sample in a study of blood T cell repertoires in COVID-19. Assay used: immunoSEQ multiplex PCR; TCRdb lists only in-frame clones, some missing. Of tens of thousands of clones in the sample, roughly four fifths were seen once. Sequencing was done on a sample of peripheral blood. Receptor source: an elderly woman with acute or convalescent COVID-19. Each CDR3 is given without its conserved first and last residue. Clone size, where shown, is once, few, many, or a class for clones that have expanded.

v_call clone_size cdr3_aa
TRBV29-1 . SAQGGGEQF
TRBV5-1 few ASSSEDRGRGGYT
TRBV9 few ASSVGGLTMDGYT
TRBV5-8 . ASSTPLGTVEKLF
TRBV5-6 . ASSSRRGTLSNRQPQH
TRBV10-3 . AISEQTGVNTGELF
TRBV19 . ASIVKVGMNTEAF
TRBV29-1 . SVQTSSLEQY
TRBV12-3/TRBV12-4 . ASRESIVRPQH
TRBV18 medium-sized ASSPTVADTQY
TRBV7-2 few ASSLDGGSYEQY
TRBV28 once ASSLTGTGNQPQH
TRBV10-3 . AISESGRPKEQY
TRBV12-5 few ASGLQGANTGELF
TRBV5-1 . ASSPGASSETQY
TRBV24-1 . ATSDRTSNRNEQF
TRBV30 . AWQSGFLEQY
TRBV28 . ASLESSYNSPLH
TRBV5-1 . ASSYRTGQDQPQH
TRBV23-1 . ASSQSQGPLAKNIQY
TRBV30 . ACDQGDSQH
TRBV28 . ASSRDAGYEQY
TRBV27 . ASGLLPGQGSPLH
TRBV7-2 . ASSGYRGSTEAF
TRBV18 . ASSPSKFHRVEGYT
TRBV18 medium-sized ASSPLAAYEQY
TRBV6-2/TRBV6-3 . ASSYFSSYNSPLH
TRBV28 . ASSSATGRGYT
TRBV24-1 . ATSVWAPHNEQF
TRBV11-1 few ASSLRRAGNTEAF
TRBV1 . TSSLRTSGGQETQY
TRBV10-1 . ARRPGLAHEQY
TRBV19 . ASSGAENTGELF
TRBV2 . ASSSSRGMNTGELF
TRBV11-2 . ASSLGGGYGYT
TRBV9 . ASSETGERAYNEQF